This record concerns one T cell receptor (beta chain) sequence. Its antigen is unknown. The sample is drawn from a study of cytomegalovirus exposure and HLA in healthy donors. Clones were sequenced by immunoSEQ multiplex PCR, and TCRdb holds only the in-frame ones, with some missing. The sample lists about 98,000 clones; around nine tenths were seen once. Points from the study as a whole: In vitro checks showed that a few CMV-associated chains really do target CMV antigens.

This receptor was identified in a woman in her thirties in good health and CMV-seronegative. Sequenced input: PBMCs.

CDR3 loop: CASSSATETAGQPQHF. DNA of the CDR3: TGTGCCAGCAGCTCTGCCACGGAGACAGCCGGACAGCCCCAGCATTTT. The rearrangement uses TRBV7-9 and TRBJ1-5, with D possibly TRBD1 on 5 matching bases. This CDR3 region has 16 residues. CDR1 is SEHNR and CDR2 is FQNEAQ in the germline V gene (reference sequence). V was clipped by 4 bases and J by 7 bases, with 20 bases between them.